What follows are 20 T cell receptor beta chains derived from one specimen sequenced in a study of molecular identifiers for immune sequencing clone quantification. One entry per CDR3 protein results from TCRdb running MiXCR on the PCR reads. Of about half a million distinct CDR3 sequences listed, about a fifth are singletons. Input material: naive CD8+ T cells from blood, with Jurkat cell RNA spiked in. Subset denoted: FACS-sorted CD8+CD4-CCR7+CD45RA+ naive T cells. These receptor sequences come from a human donor in good health. Some libraries in this study had Jurkat cell RNA spiked in.

This clonotype was counted a few times. CDR3 sequence reads: CASSLNRGPGNTIYF. The CDR3 nucleotides read TGTGCCAGCAGCTTGAACAGGGGGCCTGGAAACACCATATATTTT. The chain joins TRBV7-9 to TRBJ1-3, with 9 bases aligning to TRBD1. In germline, CDR1 is SEHNR, CDR2 FQNEAQ (reference sequence). This CDR3 has 15 residues. V was pared by 3 bases and J by 2 bases, with 2 bases of the junction left unmatched.

As for this clonotype: This clone may be a read error of a much larger clone one base away. This rearrangement joins TRBV20-1 to TRBJ2-7; tentatively, D is TRBD1 (6 bases). CDR3 length equals 12 residues. Germline loops: CDR1 DFQATT, CDR2 SNEGSKA (reference sequence). The CDR3 here is CSGQVIAYGQYF. The CDR3 DNA reads TGCAGTGGACAGGTTATAGCCTACGGGCAGTACTTC.

Here the CDR3 reads CASSNGQYEQYF. The DNA of the CDR3 is TGTGCCAGCAGCAACGGACAGTACGAGCAGTACTTC. V usage is TRBV5-3 and J usage is TRBJ2-7; tentatively, D is TRBD1 (6 bases). TRBV5-3 is recorded as an ORF, its role being uncertain. The V and J ends lost 8 bases and 4 bases respectively, with 13 bases between them. The CDR3 length is 12 residues.

There are many counts of this clonotype. This rearrangement joins TRBV24-1 to TRBJ2-5; no clear D. V dropped 0 bases and J dropped 1 base, with 8 bases sitting between them. Germline V gene sequence: CDR1 KGHDR, CDR2 SFDVKD. The CDR3 is 15 residues long. The CDR3 bases are TGTGCCACCAGTGATTTGGTCGCAAGCCAAGAGACCCAGTACTTC. It translates to CATSDLVASQETQYF.

This clonotype has more than one count but fewer than ten. The rearrangement links TRBV7-9 to TRBJ2-3, with D possibly called TRBD1 or TRBD2 (6 bases each). The V gene lost 2 bases and the J gene lost 0 bases, with 12 bases spanning the gap. Germline CDR1 and CDR2: SEHNR and FQNEAQ (reference sequence). This CDR3 has 16 amino acids. CDR3 sequence: CASSLREGGSTDTQYF. Written as DNA, the CDR3 is TGTGCCAGCAGCTTAAGGGAAGGGGGGAGCACAGATACGCAGTATTTT.

Worth noting for this clonotype: A much larger clone lies a single base off, so this may be a read error. The chain couples TRBV27 to TRBJ2-7; possible D gene TRBD2, 5 bases. CDR1 is MNHEY, CDR2 SMNVEV, per germline (reference sequence). The CDR3 consists of 12 residues. CDR3 sequence: CASSYGEHEQHF. In DNA form, the CDR3 reads TGTGCCAGCAGTTACGGGGAACACGAGCAGCACTTC.

This chain uses TRBV7-6 with TRBJ2-2; D assignment may be TRBD1 or TRBD2 (6 bases each). Germline V CDR1 and CDR2: SGHVS, FNYEAQ. This CDR3 has 17 residues. V dropped 2 bases and J dropped 3 bases, with 16 bases sitting between them. The CDR3 protein is CASSLPRGTPHTGELFF. The CDR3 region has the DNA TGTGCCAGCAGCTTACCCCGGGGGACACCTCACACCGGGGAGCTGTTTTTT.

This clonotype came up a few times. The chain is built from TRBV6-5 and TRBJ2-2; D is undetermined. Trimming stripped 0 bases from V and 1 base from J, with 6 bases between. This CDR3 has 15 amino acids. Per germline, CDR1 MNHEY and CDR2 SVGAGI. The CDR3 sequence is CASSYSLVNTGELFF. The CDR3 coding sequence is TGTGCCAGCAGTTACTCGCTTGTGAACACCGGGGAGCTGTTTTTT.

As concerns this clonotype: The junction departs from germline at one end; a sequencing error may be responsible. This chain's CDR3 is CVSSFGADTQYF. The DNA of the CDR3 is TGTGTCAGCAGCTTTGGAGCAGATACGCAGTATTTT. This sequence joins TRBV7-9 and TRBJ2-3, with no clear D. This CDR3 has 12 amino acids. Looked up from germline, CDR1 is SEHNR and CDR2 is FQNEAQ (reference sequence).

This clonotype was seen many times. The chain employs TRBV7-9 and TRBJ2-7; tentative D call: TRBD2 (6 bases). CDR1 is SEHNR, CDR2 FQNEAQ, per germline (reference sequence). The CDR3 extends over 15 amino acids. The V and J ends lost 0 bases and 7 bases respectively, with 16 bases between them. The CDR3 DNA follows: TGTGCCAGCAGCTTAGCCCTACAGATGGAGGGTGAGCAGTACTTC. Amino acids: CASSLALQMEGEQYF. Together with reference TRBV7-9 and TRBJ2-7, the CDR3 gives the full variable domain: DTGVSQNPRHKITKRGQNVTFRCDPISEHNRLYWYRQTLGQGPEFLTYFQNEAQLEKSRLLSDRFSAERPKGSFSTLEIQRTEQGDSAMYLCASSLALQMEGEQYFGPGTRLTVT.

This clonotype was recorded a few times. CDR3 bases: TGTGCCAGTACAGACCATAGCACAGATACGCAGTATTTT. This translates into CASTDHSTDTQYF. The rearrangement links TRBV19 to TRBJ2-3; D call uncertain. This CDR3 comprises 13 residues. Germline lookup yields CDR1 LNHDA and CDR2 SQIVND (reference sequence). Trimming shortened V by 7 bases and J by 0 bases, and 8 bases separated the two germline ends.

This clonotype was seen at least ten times. The chain has TRBV4-3 and TRBJ2-6, with D perhaps matching TRBD2 (5 bases). Trimming took off 0 bases at V and 4 bases at J, with 16 bases between the two ends. The CDR3 loop spans 18 amino acids. The germline V gene has CDR1 LGHNA and CDR2 YSLEER. The CDR3 nucleotides are TGCGCCAGCAGCCAAGATTGGTCAGGAGGCTTAGGGGCCAACGTCCTGACTTTC. Its protein is CASSQDWSGGLGANVLTF.

This chain joins TRBV12-3 or TRBV12-4 and TRBJ2-1; weak D call: TRBD1 (6 bases). The CDR3 loop spans 14 amino acids. Trimming shortened V by 5 bases and J by 4 bases, and 12 bases separated the two germline ends. CDR3 in DNA: TGTGCCAGCAGTCTAACCCAGGGGTACAATGAGCAGTTCTTC. This translates into CASSLTQGYNEQFF.

V usage is TRBV11-3 and J usage is TRBJ2-2, with TRBD1 as a possible D gene (5 bases). Germline CDR1 is SGHNT and CDR2 is YENEEA. V was cut by 5 bases and J by 6 bases, with 7 bases left in between. This CDR3 has 12 amino acids. Here the CDR3 reads CASSQGSGELFF. In nucleotides, the CDR3 is TGTGCCAGCAGCCAGGGCTCCGGGGAGCTGTTTTTT. Full variable domain (rest looked up from reference TRBV11-3 and TRBJ2-2): EAGVVQSPRYKIIEKKQPVAFWCNPISGHNTLYWYLQNLGQGPELLIRYENEEAVDDSQLPKDRFSAERLKGVDSTLKIQPAELGDSAVYLCASSQGSGELFFGEGSRLTVL.

As to this clonotype: This could be a read error, since a much larger clone is one nucleotide away. CDR3 coding DNA: TGCAGTGCTAGAAATCTAGCGGGAGCCCACGAGCAGTACTTC. Translated: CSARNLAGAHEQYF. This chain links TRBV20-1 with TRBJ2-7; 10 bases fit TRBD2. Germline V gene sequence: CDR1 DFQATT, CDR2 SNEGSKA (reference sequence). Losses at the gene ends were 2 bases for V and 5 bases for J; bases not matched to a gene: 6. The CDR3 spans 14 residues.

This clonotype was detected ten times or more. This chain connects TRBV4-3 to TRBJ2-1; no clear D. CDR1 is LGHNA, CDR2 YSLEER, per germline. The CDR3 spans 15 residues. Trimming shortened V by 1 base and J by 0 bases, and 7 bases separated the two germline ends. The CDR3: CASSQGPSSYNEQFF. DNA of the CDR3: TGCGCCAGCAGCCAAGGGCCGAGCTCCTACAATGAGCAGTTCTTC.

Details on this clonotype: A much larger clone differs by one base, so this may be a read error. The CDR3 ends on some other residue instead of the conserved phenylalanine or tryptophan, so this is likely a read error. This sequence joins TRBV19 and TRBJ1-2, with D possibly TRBD1 on 5 matching bases. The V gene's germline CDR1 is LNHDA and CDR2 SQIVND (reference sequence). This CDR3 is built from 13 residues. Trimming shortened V by 2 bases and J by 8 bases, and 12 bases separated the two germline ends. The CDR3 loop reads CASSIFPGNGYTS. The CDR3 DNA reads TGTGCCAGTAGTATATTCCCAGGGAACGGCTACACCTCC.

In the case of this clonotype: No conserved phenylalanine or tryptophan ends this CDR3, so it is likely a read error. The V and J genes are TRBV4-3 and TRBJ2-7, with D unresolved. Germline assignment: CDR1 LGHNA and CDR2 YSLEER. Trimming removed 0 bases at V and 6 bases at J, with 12 bases between. The CDR3 length is 14 residues. The CDR3 reads CASSQDIGVAEQYS. The CDR3 region has the DNA TGCGCCAGCAGCCAAGATATTGGTGTGGCCGAGCAGTACTCC.

Concerning this clonotype: This may be a read error: a much more frequent sequence differs by one nucleotide. This chain uses TRBV5-3 with TRBJ2-5; TRBD2 is a possible D gene (5 bases). TRBV5-3 is flagged as an ORF with uncertain function. Trimming took off 8 bases at V and 0 bases at J, with 23 bases between the two ends. The CDR3 is 17 residues long. The chain's CDR3 is CASSPVTGSTYQETQYF. As DNA, the CDR3 is TGTGCCAGCAGCCCCGTGACGGGAAGTACGTACCAAGAGACCCAGTACTTC.

This clonotype was seen once. The V call is TRBV27, the J call TRBJ2-1; 11 bases line up with TRBD2. Germline loops: CDR1 MNHEY, CDR2 SMNVEV (reference sequence). With V trimmed by 8 bases and J by 5 bases, 11 bases remained unmatched. The CDR3 length is 16 residues. CDR3: CASGLIAGGRDNEQFF. In DNA form, the CDR3 reads TGTGCCAGCGGACTTATAGCGGGAGGGCGAGACAATGAGCAGTTCTTC.